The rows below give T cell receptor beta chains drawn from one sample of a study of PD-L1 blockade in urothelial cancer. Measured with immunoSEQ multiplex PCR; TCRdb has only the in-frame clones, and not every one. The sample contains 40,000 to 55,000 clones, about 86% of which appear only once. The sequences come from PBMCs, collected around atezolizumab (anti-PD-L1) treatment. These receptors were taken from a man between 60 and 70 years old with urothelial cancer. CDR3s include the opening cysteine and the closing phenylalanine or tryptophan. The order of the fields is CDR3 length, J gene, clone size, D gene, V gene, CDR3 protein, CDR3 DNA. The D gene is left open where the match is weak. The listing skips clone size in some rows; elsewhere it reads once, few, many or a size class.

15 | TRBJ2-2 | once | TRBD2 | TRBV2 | CASSEGSGRGGELFF | TGTGCCAGCAGTGAAGGTAGCGGGAGAGGCGGGGAGCTGTTTTTT
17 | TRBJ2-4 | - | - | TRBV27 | CASSLSVLTLAKNIQYF | TGTGCCAGCAGTTTATCTGTACTTACTTTAGCCAAAAACATTCAGTACTTC
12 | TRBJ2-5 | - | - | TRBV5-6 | CASSLALGAQYF | TGTGCCAGCAGCTTAGCCCTAGGGGCCCAGTACTTC
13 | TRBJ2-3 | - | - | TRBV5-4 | CASSLAGSDTQYF | TGTGCCAGCAGCTTGGCGGGTTCAGATACGCAGTATTTT
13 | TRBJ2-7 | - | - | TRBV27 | CASRRLELNEQYF | TGTGCCAGCCGAAGACTAGAGCTTAACGAGCAGTACTTC
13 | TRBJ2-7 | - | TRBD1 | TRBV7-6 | CASSADRGREQYF | TGTGCCAGCAGCGCGGACAGGGGGCGGGAGCAGTACTTC
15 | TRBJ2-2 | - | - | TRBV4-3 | CASSHTGMNTGELFF | TGCGCCAGCAGCCATACAGGGATGAACACCGGGGAGCTGTTTTTT
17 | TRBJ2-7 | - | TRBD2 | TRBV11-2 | CASSLDLRTRNRHEQYF | TGTGCCAGCAGCTTAGATTTACGGACTAGGAATAGACACGAGCAGTACTTC
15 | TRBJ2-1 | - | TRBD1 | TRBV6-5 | CASSSTGGAYNEQFF | TGTGCCAGCAGTTCGACAGGGGGCGCCTACAATGAGCAGTTCTTC
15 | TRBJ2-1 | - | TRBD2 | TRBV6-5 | CASSSAGAGNNEQFF | TGTGCCAGCAGTTCAGCGGGGGCCGGGAACAATGAGCAGTTCTTC
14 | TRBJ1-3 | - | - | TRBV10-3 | CAISDSNSGNTIYF | TGTGCCATCAGCGACTCGAACTCTGGAAACACCATATATTTT
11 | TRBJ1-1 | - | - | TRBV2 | CASSTAVEAFF | TGTGCCAGCAGCACAGCAGTTGAAGCTTTCTTT
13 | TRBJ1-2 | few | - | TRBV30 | CAWSPGQLYGYTF | TGTGCCTGGAGTCCCGGACAGCTATATGGCTACACCTTC
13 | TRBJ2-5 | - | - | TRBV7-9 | CASLRQAQETQYF | TGTGCCAGCCTAAGACAGGCACAAGAGACCCAGTACTTC
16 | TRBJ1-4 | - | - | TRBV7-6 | CASSPQVGRVNEKLFF | TGTGCCAGCAGCCCCCAGGTGGGCAGGGTCAATGAAAAACTGTTTTTT
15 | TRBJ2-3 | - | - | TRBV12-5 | CASGLGLGGTDTQYF | TGTGCTAGTGGTTTGGGACTAGGGGGCACAGATACGCAGTATTTT
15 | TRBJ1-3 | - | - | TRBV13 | CASSLGSGAGNTIYF | TGTGCCAGCAGCTTAGGGTCCGGGGCTGGAAACACCATATATTTT
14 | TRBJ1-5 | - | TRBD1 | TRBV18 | CASSPDRANQPQHF | TGTGCCAGCTCCCCCGACAGGGCTAATCAGCCCCAGCATTTT
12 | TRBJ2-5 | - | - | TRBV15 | CATSRQKETQYF | TGTGCCACCAGCAGACAAAAAGAGACCCAGTACTTC
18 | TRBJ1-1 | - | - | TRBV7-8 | CASSLGVPTGRGGTEAFF | TGTGCCAGCAGCTTGGGGGTGCCAACAGGGAGGGGTGGCACTGAAGCTTTCTTT
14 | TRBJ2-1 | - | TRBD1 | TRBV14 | CASTRTGRPYEQFF | TGTGCCAGCACGAGGACAGGTCGACCTTATGAGCAGTTCTTC
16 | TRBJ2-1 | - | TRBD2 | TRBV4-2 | CASSSRRESSYNEQFF | TGTGCCAGCAGTTCACGGCGGGAGAGCTCCTACAATGAGCAGTTCTTC
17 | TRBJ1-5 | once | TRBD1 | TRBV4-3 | CASSQDGGTGENQPQHF | TGCGCCAGCAGCCAAGATGGAGGGACAGGGGAGAATCAGCCCCAGCATTTT
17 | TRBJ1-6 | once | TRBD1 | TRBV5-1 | CASSLGTGGFYNSPLHF | TGCGCCAGCAGCTTGGGGACAGGGGGCTTTTATAATTCACCCCTCCACTTT
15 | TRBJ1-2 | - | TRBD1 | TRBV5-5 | CASSFLDRGLSGYTF | TGTGCCAGCAGCTTCCTGGACAGGGGTTTGTCGGGCTACACCTTC
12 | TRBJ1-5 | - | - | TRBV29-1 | CSVGEQGQPQHF | TGCAGCGTAGGAGAACAGGGTCAGCCCCAGCATTTT
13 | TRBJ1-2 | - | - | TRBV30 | CAWSPGYNYGYTF | TGTGCCTGGAGTCCGGGATACAACTATGGCTACACCTTC
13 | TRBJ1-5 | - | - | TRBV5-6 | CASSLGEVRPQHF | TGTGCCAGCAGCTTGGGAGAAGTGCGGCCCCAGCATTTT
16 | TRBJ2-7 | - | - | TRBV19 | CASSIGLRAGGTEQYF | TGTGCCAGTAGTATAGGACTTCGGGCAGGGGGGACCGAGCAGTACTTC
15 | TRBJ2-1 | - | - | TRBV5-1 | CASSLEGTPYNEQFF | TGCGCCAGCAGCTTGGAAGGGACACCGTACAATGAGCAGTTCTTC
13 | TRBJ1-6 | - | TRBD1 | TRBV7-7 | CASSTTGGSPLHF | TGTGCTAGCAGTACTACAGGGGGCTCACCCCTCCACTTT
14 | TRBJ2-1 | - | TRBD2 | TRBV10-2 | CATIAGGPFDEQFF | TGCGCCACAATAGCGGGAGGGCCGTTCGATGAGCAGTTCTTC
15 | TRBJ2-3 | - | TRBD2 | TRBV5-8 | CASSLGTRTTDTQYF | TGTGCCAGCAGCTTGGGGACTAGAACCACAGATACGCAGTATTTT
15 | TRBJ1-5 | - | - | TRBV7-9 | CASSSDRHSNQPQHF | TGTGCCAGCAGCAGTGACAGACATAGCAATCAGCCCCAGCATTTT
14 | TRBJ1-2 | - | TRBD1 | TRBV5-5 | CASSVYQGAPGYTF | TGTGCCAGCAGCGTTTATCAGGGGGCTCCTGGCTACACCTTC